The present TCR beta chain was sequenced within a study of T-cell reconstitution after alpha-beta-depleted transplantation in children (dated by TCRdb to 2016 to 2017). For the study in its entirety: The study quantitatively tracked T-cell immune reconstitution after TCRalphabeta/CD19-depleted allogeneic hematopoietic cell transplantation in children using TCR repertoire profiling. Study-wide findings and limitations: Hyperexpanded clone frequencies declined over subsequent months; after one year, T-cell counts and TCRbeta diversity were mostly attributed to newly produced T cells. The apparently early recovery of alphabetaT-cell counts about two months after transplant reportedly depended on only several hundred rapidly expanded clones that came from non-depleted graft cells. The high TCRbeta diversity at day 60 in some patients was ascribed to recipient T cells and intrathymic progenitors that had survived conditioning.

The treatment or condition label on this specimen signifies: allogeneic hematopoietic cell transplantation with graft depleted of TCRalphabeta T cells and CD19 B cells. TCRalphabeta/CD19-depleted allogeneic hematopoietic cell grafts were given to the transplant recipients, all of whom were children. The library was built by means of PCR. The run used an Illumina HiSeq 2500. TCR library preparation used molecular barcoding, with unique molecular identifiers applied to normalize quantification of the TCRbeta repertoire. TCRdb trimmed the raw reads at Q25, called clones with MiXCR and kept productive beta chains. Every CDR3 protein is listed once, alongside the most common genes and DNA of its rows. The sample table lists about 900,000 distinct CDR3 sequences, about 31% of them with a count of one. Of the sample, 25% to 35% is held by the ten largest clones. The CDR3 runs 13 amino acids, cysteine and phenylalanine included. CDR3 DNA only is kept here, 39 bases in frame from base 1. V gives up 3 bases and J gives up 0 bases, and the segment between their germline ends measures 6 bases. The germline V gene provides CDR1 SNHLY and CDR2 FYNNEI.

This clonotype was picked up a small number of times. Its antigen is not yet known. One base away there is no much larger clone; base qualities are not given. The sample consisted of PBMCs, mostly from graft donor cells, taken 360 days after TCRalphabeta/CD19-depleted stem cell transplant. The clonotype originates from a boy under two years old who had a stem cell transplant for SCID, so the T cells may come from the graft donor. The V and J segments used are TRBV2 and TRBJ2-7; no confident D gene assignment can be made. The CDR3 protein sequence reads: CASSDPPSYEQYF. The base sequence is TGTGCCAGCAGTGATCCACCCTCCTACGAGCAGTACTTC.